This TCR beta chain was retrieved from a study of response to subunit inactivated influenza vaccine. The V end was cut by 5 bases, the J end by 5 bases, with 22 bases between. The CDR3 loop spans 17 amino acids. The V gene's germline CDR1 is SGHVS and CDR2 FQNEAQ. TCRdb reprocessed the RT-PCR reads via MiXCR and lists one record per CDR3 protein. The sample has 500,000 to 550,000 distinct CDR3 sequences; roughly 23% are singletons. This sample also appeared in a second study, on T cells expressing NK-cell markers. As reported in that work: The cDNA for TCR beta came from 5'RACE template switching with UMIs. It was sorted CD3+CD56-NKG2C+, CD3+CD56+NKG2C- and CD3+CD56+NKG2C+ T cells that provided the TCR beta repertoires. 1.0-7.0% of CD8+ T cells in more than 5 donors belonged to dominant NKG2C+ clonotypes. In a handful of donors, dominant clonotypes made up roughly 28.3-65% of CD3+CD56-NKG2C+ cells. Nothing established the HCMV specificity of expanded NKG2C+ T cell clones.

Sequences were derived from CD4+ T cells sorted from PBMCs, sampled 11 to 12 days after vaccination. J is TRBJ2-1 and V is TRBV7-8; D might be TRBD1 (6 bases). This TCR was sampled from a man over 45 who received an inactivated influenza vaccine. The CDR3: CASSLSALDRGNNEQFF. In nucleotides, the CDR3 is TGTGCCAGCAGCCTATCCGCCCTGGACAGAGGGAACAATGAGCAGTTCTTC. The variable domain in full, completed from reference TRBV7-8 and TRBJ2-1, reads GAGVSQSPRYKVAKRGQDVALRCDPISGHVSLFWYQQALGQGPEFLTYFQNEAQLDKSGLPSDRFFAERPEGSVSTLKIQRTQQEDSAVYLCASSLSALDRGNNEQFFGPGTRLTVL.